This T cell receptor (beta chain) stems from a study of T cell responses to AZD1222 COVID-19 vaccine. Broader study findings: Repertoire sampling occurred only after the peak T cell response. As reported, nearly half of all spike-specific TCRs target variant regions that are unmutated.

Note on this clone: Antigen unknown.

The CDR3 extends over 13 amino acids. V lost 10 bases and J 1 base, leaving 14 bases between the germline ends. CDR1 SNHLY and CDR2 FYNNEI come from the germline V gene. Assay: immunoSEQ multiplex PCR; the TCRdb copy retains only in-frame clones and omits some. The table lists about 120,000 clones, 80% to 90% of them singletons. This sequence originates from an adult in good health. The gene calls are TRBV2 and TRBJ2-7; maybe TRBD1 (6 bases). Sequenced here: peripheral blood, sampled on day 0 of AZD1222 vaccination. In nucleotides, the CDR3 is TGTGCCACCGGGGCAGGGGCATCCTACGAGCAGTACTTC. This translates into CATGAGASYEQYF.